Below, 19 T cell receptor beta chains from the same sample are listed, as sequenced in a study of T cells in Graves' hyperthyroidism and ophthalmopathy. RNA transcripts were the template for amplifying TCR beta CDR3 regions. HTBI primers were used for first-round RT-PCR of the TCR CDR3. TCRdb re-analysed the multiplex PCR reads in MiXCR, keeping a single row per CDR3 protein. The table records some 300,000 distinct CDR3 sequences, approximately 12% of them present only once. Sequenced input: blood. The receptor source for this set is a woman younger than 45 with Graves' hyperthyroidism that later progressed to Graves' ophthalmopathy.

This clonotype was seen many times. The rearrangement uses TRBV29-1 and TRBJ2-3, with D unclear. The germline V and J ends were trimmed by 0 bases and 4 bases, with 20 bases remaining between them. From germline, CDR1 is SQVTM and CDR2 ANQGSEA. The CDR3 covers 17 residues. CDR3 nucleotides: TGCAGCGTTGAAGATCTGTTTGGAAGGGTGGGCCCAGATACGCAGTATTTT. The encoded protein is CSVEDLFGRVGPDTQYF.

This clonotype occurred many times. The V and J genes are TRBV6-2 or TRBV6-3 and TRBJ2-7; no clear D gene. The germline V gene has CDR1 MNHEY and CDR2 SVGEGT. The CDR3 has 12 amino acids. V lost 5 bases and J 6 bases, leaving 11 bases between the germline ends. The CDR3 sequence is CASSPLETEQYF. The CDR3 DNA reads TGTGCCAGCAGTCCGCTAGAGACCGAGCAGTACTTC.

The chain has TRBV7-9 and TRBJ2-3; a weak D match, TRBD2 (6 bases). CDR3 length: 15 residues. Trimming cost V 3 bases and J 2 bases, with 12 bases left between them. Looked up from germline, CDR1 is SEHNR and CDR2 is FQNEAQ (reference sequence). The DNA for the CDR3 is TGTGCCAGCAGCTTGTACGGGACTTCCACAGATACGCAGTATTTT. It translates to CASSLYGTSTDTQYF.

This clonotype was counted at least ten times. The chain has TRBV12-3 or TRBV12-4 and TRBJ2-3; no clear D. Deletions cut 2 bases from V and 0 bases from J, with 9 bases between. The CDR3 consists of 15 residues. The CDR3: CASSLLLVSTDTQYF. The CDR3 DNA reads as TGTGCCAGCAGTTTACTCCTGGTTAGCACAGATACGCAGTATTTT.

The sample holds many counts of this clonotype. The chain has TRBV20-1 and TRBJ2-1; 11 bases fit TRBD2. The CDR3 extends over 17 amino acids. Germline CDR1 reads DFQATT; CDR2 reads SNEGSKA (reference sequence). V gave up 6 bases and J gave up 6 bases; unmatched junction bases: 16. CDR3 nucleotides: TGCAGTGCGGGGGCGCTAGCGGGAGGCCCTTTTACCAATGAGCAGTTCTTC. It yields the protein CSAGALAGGPFTNEQFF.

Details on this clonotype: The junction does not match germline at one end; this may be a read error. The chain links TRBV7-7 to TRBJ2-7; 7 positions match TRBD1. The CDR3 runs to 18 residues. The V gene's germline CDR1 is SSHAT and CDR2 FNYEAQ (reference sequence). The CDR3 DNA sequence: TGTGCTAGCAGCTTAGACCGAAGGGGACAGTTGTATTTCCACGAGCAGTACTTC. Its translation is CASSLDRRGQLYFHEQYF.

This clonotype was found many times. This sequence joins TRBV5-6 and TRBJ2-7, with 8 nucleotides matching TRBD1. After removal of 4 bases from V and 9 bases from J, the junction contained 15 bases not matched to a gene. The CDR3 is 15 amino acids. Germline values: CDR1 SGHDT, CDR2 YYEEEE. The CDR3 protein is CASSTPGTGPHGQYF. CDR3 sequence (DNA): TGTGCCAGCAGCACACCCGGGACAGGTCCCCACGGGCAGTACTTC.

This clonotype was observed at least ten times. The chain carries TRBV28 and TRBJ1-1; D perhaps matches TRBD1 (6 bases). Germline V CDR1 and CDR2: MDHEN, SYDVKM. V shed 6 bases and J shed 4 bases, with 15 bases lying between them. This CDR3 has 14 amino acids. CDR3 sequence reads: CASSPRGRSTEAFF. In DNA, the CDR3 is TGTGCCAGCAGCCCCAGGGGAAGGAGCACTGAAGCTTTCTTT.

This clonotype appeared many times. The chain uses TRBV7-2 and TRBJ2-1; 9 bases are shared with TRBD2. The germline CDR1 and CDR2 sequences are SGHTA and FQGNSA. This CDR3 contains 15 residues. V trimming: 1 base; J trimming: 7 bases; junction bases outside the gene matches: 5. The chain's CDR3 is CASSLGSSGKNEQFF. In nucleotides, the CDR3 is TGTGCCAGCAGCTTAGGATCTAGCGGGAAAAATGAGCAGTTCTTC.

This clonotype was seen repeatedly, ten times or more. V is TRBV6-2 or TRBV6-3 and J is TRBJ2-5, with D uncertain. Trimming took 4 bases from V and 2 from J, leaving 17 bases between them. This CDR3 is 16 amino acids long. CDR1 is MNHEY, CDR2 SVGEGT, per germline. The CDR3 region is CASSLGAVGGQETQYF. CDR3 DNA sequence: TGTGCCAGCAGTTTGGGTGCCGTAGGCGGACAAGAGACCCAGTACTTC.

This clonotype was observed many times. The chain is built from TRBV20-1 and TRBJ1-6, with TRBD1 matching 9 bases. The V and J ends lost 3 bases and 5 bases, in that order; junction bases with no gene match: 5. The germline gives CDR1 DFQATT, CDR2 SNEGSKA (reference sequence). The CDR3 consists of 15 residues. The CDR3: CSARVGQGNNSPLHF. The CDR3 coding sequence is TGCAGTGCTAGGGTAGGACAGGGGAATAATTCACCCCTCCACTTT.

Of note for this clonotype: A much larger clone differs from this one at a single base, so this may be a read error. This sequence joins TRBV6-5 and TRBJ2-1; unclear D gene. Germline V gene sequence: CDR1 MNHEY, CDR2 SVGAGI. The CDR3 is made up of 13 amino acids. V was cut by 7 bases and J by 9 bases, with 16 bases left in between. The CDR3 nucleotides read TGTGCCAGCAATTGGGTGGGATCTGCTGAGCAGTTCTTC. This gives the protein CASNWVGSAEQFF.

Ten or more counts support this clonotype. In DNA form, the CDR3 reads TGTGCCAGCAGCCCTCGGGAAGCGGGGGCCTACAATGAGCAGTTCTTC. It yields the protein CASSPREAGAYNEQFF. J is TRBJ2-1 and V is TRBV12-3 or TRBV12-4; 8 nucleotides match TRBD2. CDR3 length: 16 amino acids. V dropped 6 bases and J dropped 2; count of bases not matched to a gene: 9.

This clonotype was seen repeatedly, ten times or more. The gene calls are TRBV6-1 and TRBJ1-2, with TRBD1 identical over 8 bases. This CDR3 has 17 amino acids. Trimming at V came to 6 bases and at J to 4 bases, leaving 16 bases not matched to a gene. CDR1 and CDR2 from the germline V gene are MNHNS and SASEGT. For the CDR3, the DNA is TGTGCCAGCAGCTTTATCAGGACAGGGAGTACCCTCTATGGCTACACCTTC. It specifies CASSFIRTGSTLYGYTF.

The table lists this clonotype with a few counts. V usage is TRBV4-2 and J usage is TRBJ2-7, with TRBD1 matching over 7 bases. The CDR3 extends over 16 amino acids. Germline trimming cut 0 bases from V and 4 bases from J; bases unmatched to any gene: 9. The germline CDR1 and CDR2 sequences are LGHNA and YNFKEQ. CDR3 DNA: TGTGCCAGCAGCCAAGACCGTGGGGACAGACAGTACGAGCAGTACTTC. Its protein product is CASSQDRGDRQYEQYF.

The chain uses TRBV25-1 and TRBJ1-2; a possible D gene is TRBD1 (5 bases). V lost 4 bases, J lost 7 bases, and 13 bases lay in between. The germline V gene encodes CDR1 MGHDK and CDR2 SYGVNS. CDR3 length equals 13 residues. CDR3 DNA sequence: TGTGCCAGCAGTGCCGGGGGACGTAGTGGCTACACCTTC. Its protein product is CASSAGGRSGYTF.

This clonotype has ten or more counts. The rearrangement uses TRBV6-2 or TRBV6-3 and TRBJ2-7, with 8 positions matching TRBD2. Germline V gene data show CDR1 as MNHEY and CDR2 as SVGEGT. This CDR3 is built from 14 residues. The trim removed 7 bases at V and 4 bases at J, leaving 9 bases unmatched. CDR3 region: CASNLQRESYEQYF. In DNA, the CDR3 is TGTGCCAGCAACTTACAGCGGGAGAGTTACGAGCAGTACTTC.

V and J are TRBV7-9 and TRBJ1-2, with a possible D match to TRBD1 (6 bases). V was clipped by 5 bases and J by 4 bases, with 11 bases between them. The germline V gene encodes CDR1 SEHNR and CDR2 FQNEAQ (reference sequence). The CDR3 sequence is 13 residues long. DNA for the CDR3: TGTGCCAGCAGCCAGGACAGCGGCTATGGCTACACCTTC. Protein: CASSQDSGYGYTF.

This clonotype occurred a few times. The chain uses TRBV7-6 and TRBJ2-3; no definite D call. This CDR3 is 14 amino acids long. The ends were cut back, 7 bases at V and 0 bases at J, with 11 bases in the middle. Germline lookup yields CDR1 SGHVS and CDR2 FNYEAQ. The chain's CDR3 is CASNWSDSTDTQYF. The CDR3 DNA reads as TGTGCCAGCAACTGGTCAGATAGCACAGATACGCAGTATTTT.